The clone carrying this TCR beta chain was observed a few times. What it binds is not known. Antigen-specific CD4+ T cells were first expanded with viral peptide pools by the ViraFEST assay and only then sequenced. The culture ran for 10 days before CD4+ T cells were isolated. Two-dose BNT162b2 or mRNA-1273 vaccination was given to participants. A few million PBMC were seeded per well and grown in the presence of around 10 IU/ml IL-2 and around 10 ug/ml peptides. Half the medium was replaced with IL-2 medium on days 3 and 7. This entry belongs to a study of vaccination effects on CD4 cells after COVID-19. Study-level background: Median timing of post-vaccine samples was 72 days after the second dose.

Produced via immunoSEQ multiplex PCR; TCRdb's table is partial and in-frame only. This sample has about 59,000 clones, with 75% to 85% found just once. Losses at the gene ends were 7 bases for V and 1 base for J; bases not matched to a gene: 3. The CDR3 has 14 amino acids. Germline CDR1 MDHEN, CDR2 SYDVKM. Study findings and constraints: Clones induced by infection and by vaccine showed marked clonal contraction late after vaccination.

The chain employs TRBV28 and TRBJ1-5; 8 bases are a match to TRBD1. The clonotype was recovered from a human donor who received a COVID-19 vaccine. The sequences come from CD4+ T cells from PBMCs cultured with HCoV-OC43 spike peptides, collected after COVID-19 vaccination. Described subset: HCoV-OC43 spike overlapping peptide pool stimulation. The chain's CDR3 is CASIRQGSNQPQHF. The CDR3 DNA reads TGTGCCAGCATTAGACAGGGGAGCAATCAGCCCCAGCATTTT.